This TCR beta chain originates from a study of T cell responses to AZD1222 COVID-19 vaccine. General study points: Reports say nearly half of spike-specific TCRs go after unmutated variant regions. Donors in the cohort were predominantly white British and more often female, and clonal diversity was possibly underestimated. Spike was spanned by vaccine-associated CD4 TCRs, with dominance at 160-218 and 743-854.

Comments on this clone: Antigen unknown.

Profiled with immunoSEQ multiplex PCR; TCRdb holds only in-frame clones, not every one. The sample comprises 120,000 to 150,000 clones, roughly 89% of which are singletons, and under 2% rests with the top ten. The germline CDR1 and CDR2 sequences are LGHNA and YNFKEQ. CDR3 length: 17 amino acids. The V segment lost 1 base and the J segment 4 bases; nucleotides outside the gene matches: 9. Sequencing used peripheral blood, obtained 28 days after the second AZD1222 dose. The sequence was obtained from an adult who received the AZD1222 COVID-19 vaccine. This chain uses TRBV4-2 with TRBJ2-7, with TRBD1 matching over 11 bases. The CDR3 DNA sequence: TGTGCCAGCAGCCAAGGTCCAGTGGGACAGGGGGTGTACGAGCAGTACTTC. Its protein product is CASSQGPVGQGVYEQYF.